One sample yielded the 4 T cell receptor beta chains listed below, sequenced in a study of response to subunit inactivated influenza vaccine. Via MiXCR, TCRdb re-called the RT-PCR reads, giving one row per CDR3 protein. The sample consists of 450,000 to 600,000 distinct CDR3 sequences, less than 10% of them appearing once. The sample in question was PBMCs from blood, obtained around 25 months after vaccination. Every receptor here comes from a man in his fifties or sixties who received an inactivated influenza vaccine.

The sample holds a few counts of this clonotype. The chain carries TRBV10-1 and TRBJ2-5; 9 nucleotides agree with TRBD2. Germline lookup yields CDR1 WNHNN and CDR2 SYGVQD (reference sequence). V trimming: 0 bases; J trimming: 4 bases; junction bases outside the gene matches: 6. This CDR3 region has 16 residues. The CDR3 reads CASSESGSGGSETQYF. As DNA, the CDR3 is TGCGCCAGCAGTGAGTCGGGTAGCGGGGGTTCAGAGACCCAGTACTTC.

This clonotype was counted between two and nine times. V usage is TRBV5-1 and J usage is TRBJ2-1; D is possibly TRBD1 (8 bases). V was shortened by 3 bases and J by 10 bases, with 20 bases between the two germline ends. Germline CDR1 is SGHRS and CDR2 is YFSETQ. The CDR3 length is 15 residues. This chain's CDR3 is CASSSHRGGGEEQFF. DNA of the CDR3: TGCGCCAGCAGCTCACACAGGGGGGGCGGGGAGGAGCAGTTCTTC.

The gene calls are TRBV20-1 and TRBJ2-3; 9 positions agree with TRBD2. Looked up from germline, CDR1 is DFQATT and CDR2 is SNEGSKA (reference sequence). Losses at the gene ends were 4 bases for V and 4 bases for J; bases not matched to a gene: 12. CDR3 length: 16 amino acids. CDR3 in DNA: TGCAGTGCTACCTTAAGGGCGGGAGGGCTCTCAGATACGCAGTATTTT. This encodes CSATLRAGGLSDTQYF.

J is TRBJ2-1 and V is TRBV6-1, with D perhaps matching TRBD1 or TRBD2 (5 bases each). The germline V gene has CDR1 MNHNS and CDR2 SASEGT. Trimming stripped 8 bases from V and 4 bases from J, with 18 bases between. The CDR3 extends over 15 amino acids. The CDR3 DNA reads TGTGCCAGCGGAGACCGGGGACCCTTTTACAATGAGCAGTTCTTC. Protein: CASGDRGPFYNEQFF.